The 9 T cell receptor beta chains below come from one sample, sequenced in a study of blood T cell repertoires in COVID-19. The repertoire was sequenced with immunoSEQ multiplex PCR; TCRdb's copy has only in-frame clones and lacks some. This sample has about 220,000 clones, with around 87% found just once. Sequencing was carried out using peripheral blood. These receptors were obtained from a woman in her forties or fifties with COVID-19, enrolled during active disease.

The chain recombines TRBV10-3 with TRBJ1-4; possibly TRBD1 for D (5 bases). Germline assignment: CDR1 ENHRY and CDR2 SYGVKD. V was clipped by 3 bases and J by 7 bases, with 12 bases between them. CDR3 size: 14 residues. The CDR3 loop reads CAISDRAGSEKLFF. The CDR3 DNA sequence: TGTGCCATCAGTGACAGGGCCGGTTCTGAAAAACTGTTTTTT.

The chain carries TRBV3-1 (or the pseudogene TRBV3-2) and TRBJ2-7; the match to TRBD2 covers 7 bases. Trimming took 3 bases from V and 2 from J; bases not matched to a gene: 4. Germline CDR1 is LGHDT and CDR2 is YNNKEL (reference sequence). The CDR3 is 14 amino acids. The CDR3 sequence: CASSHGGTTYEQYF. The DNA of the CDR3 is TGTGCCAGCAGCCACGGGGGGACCACCTACGAGCAGTACTTC.

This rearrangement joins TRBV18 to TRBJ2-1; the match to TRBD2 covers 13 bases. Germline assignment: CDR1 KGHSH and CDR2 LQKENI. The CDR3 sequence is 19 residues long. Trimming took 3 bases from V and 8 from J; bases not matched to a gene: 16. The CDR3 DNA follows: TGTGCCAGCTCACCGCGCCGGGATGCAACTAGCGGGGGGGCTCATGAGCAGTTCTTC. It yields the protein CASSPRRDATSGGAHEQFF.

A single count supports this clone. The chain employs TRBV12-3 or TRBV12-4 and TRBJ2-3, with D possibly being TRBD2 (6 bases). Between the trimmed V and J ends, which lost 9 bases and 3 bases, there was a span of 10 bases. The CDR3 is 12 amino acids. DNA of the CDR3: TGTGCCAGGGGGGAGGCAACAGATACGCAGTATTTT. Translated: CARGEATDTQYF.

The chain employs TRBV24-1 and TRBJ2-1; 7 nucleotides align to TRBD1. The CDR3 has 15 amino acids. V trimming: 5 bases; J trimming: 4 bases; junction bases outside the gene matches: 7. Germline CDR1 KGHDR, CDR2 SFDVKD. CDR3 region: CATSARDSEYNEQFF. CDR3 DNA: TGTGCCACCAGTGCCCGGGACAGCGAGTACAATGAGCAGTTCTTC.

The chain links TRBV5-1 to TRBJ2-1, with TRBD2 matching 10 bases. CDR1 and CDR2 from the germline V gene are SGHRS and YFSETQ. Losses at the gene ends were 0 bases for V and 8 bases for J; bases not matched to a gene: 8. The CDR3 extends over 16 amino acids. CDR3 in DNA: TGCGCCAGCAGCTTGGGAAGCGGGGGGGCCCTAGATGAGCAGTTCTTC. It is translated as CASSLGSGGALDEQFF.

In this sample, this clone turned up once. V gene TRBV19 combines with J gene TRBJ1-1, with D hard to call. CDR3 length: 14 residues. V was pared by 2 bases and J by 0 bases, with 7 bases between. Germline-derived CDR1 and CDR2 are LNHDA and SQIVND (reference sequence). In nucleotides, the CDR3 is TGTGCCAGTAGTATAACGGTATTGAACACTGAAGCTTTCTTT. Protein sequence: CASSITVLNTEAFF.

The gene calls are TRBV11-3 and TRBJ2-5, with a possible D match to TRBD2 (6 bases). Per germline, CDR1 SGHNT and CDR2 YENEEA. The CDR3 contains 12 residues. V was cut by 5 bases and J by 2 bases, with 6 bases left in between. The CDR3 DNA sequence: TGTGCCAGCAGCCGGGGGCAAGAGACCCAGTACTTC. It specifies CASSRGQETQYF.

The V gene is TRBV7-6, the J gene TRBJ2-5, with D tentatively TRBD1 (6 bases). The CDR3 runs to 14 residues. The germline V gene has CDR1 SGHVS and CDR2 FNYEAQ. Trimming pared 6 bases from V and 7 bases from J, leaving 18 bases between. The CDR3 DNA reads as TGTGCCAGCAGGTTAACAGGGATTGGAGGGACCCAGTACTTC. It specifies CASRLTGIGGTQYF.